This T cell receptor beta chain comes out of a study of CXCR3-negative and CXCR3-positive naive CD8 T cells (dated 2019 in TCRdb). Looking at the study overall: In total, approximately 150 million TRB reads were obtained, corresponding to roughly 1.5 +/- 0.3 million reads per library. Diversity and physicochemical repertoire analyses were performed on 11 donors pooled from two independent experiments. Naive subsets from several donors and memory cells from 3 donors were included in the TRBV-TRBJ cluster analysis.

In the case of this clonotype: Its binding antigen is unknown.

Paper-wide results and their limitations: Because CXCR3 expression was partially decreased after cryopreservation, freshly isolated PBMCs were used for most assays. Repertoire diversity was comparably high in both naive subsets but much lower in memory CD8+ T cells. Naive CXCR3-negative and CXCR3-positive cells from the same donor showed similar TRBV-TRBJ usage, whereas memory cells showed distinct patterns. Because surface CD5, which is linked to self-reactivity in mice, was comparable between the naive subsets, TCR interaction strength was also inferred from TRB CDR3 physicochemical properties. TRB CDR3s from CXCR3-positive naive cells showed higher hydrophobicity (lower Kidera factor 4), lower energy, and higher strength and volume indices than CXCR3-negative naive cells.

Measured from the cysteine to the phenylalanine, the CDR3 is 15 residues long. There is no recorded DNA. CDR1 and CDR2 (SGDLS, YYNGEE) derive from the germline V gene. For each CD8+ T cell subset, flow sorting was done in triplicate, and a few hundred thousand cells per subset went directly into RLT lysis buffer. To keep memory contaminants out, a stringent definition of naive CD8+ T cells was applied: CD45RO-CCR7+CD27+CD95-. Peripheral blood mononuclear cells were isolated from buffy coats by standard density gradient centrifugation. Naive CXCR3-negative and CXCR3-positive CD8+ T cells were flow-sorted using a FACSAria III. Total RNA was extracted from sorted cells with an RNeasy Mini Kit. Sequencing took place on a NextSeq 550. The Human TCR Profiling Kit (MiLaboratory) was used to make UMI-labeled 5' RACE TRB cDNA libraries. cDNA synthesis used the entire amount of extracted RNA, and PCR amplification then used the entire amount of cDNA produced. Libraries were prepared in parallel with an identical number of PCR cycles. On the study's bioinformatics: MIGEC and MiXCR extracted about 50,000 +/- 10,000 unique UMI-labeled TRB cDNA molecules per library, requiring at least two reads per UMI. Each library averaged around 40,000 +/- 10,000 functional in-frame TRB CDR3 nucleotide clonotypes without stop codons. After downsampling to 5000 UMI-labeled TRB molecules per sample, diversity metrics, including normalized Shannon-Wiener and Chao1, were computed in VDJtools. For the central five CDR3 residues, VDJtools calculated physicochemical properties weighted by clonotype size, namely interaction energy, strength, volume and Kidera factor 4. After the reads were reprocessed by TCRdb, one entry was made per CDR3 protein sequence, with no DNA. The V and J calls here are based on TCRdb, not the publication. The table of this sample itemizes about 92,000 distinct CDR3 sequences. The ten largest clones take up less than 0.85% of the sample.

The sample consisted of naive CXCR3+ CD8+ T cells from blood. The intended sense of this specimen's cell subset or site label: CD45RO-CCR7+CD27+CD95- naive CD8+ T cells expressing CXCR3 (TNR3+). This sequence uses TRBV9 and TRBJ2-5; no DNA is available, so the TRBD1 call from TCRdb remains unchecked. The TCR originated in a human donor in good health. Some clones in this sample may be carry-over from other donors' samples. The encoded CDR3 is CASSQDGGGQETQYF.